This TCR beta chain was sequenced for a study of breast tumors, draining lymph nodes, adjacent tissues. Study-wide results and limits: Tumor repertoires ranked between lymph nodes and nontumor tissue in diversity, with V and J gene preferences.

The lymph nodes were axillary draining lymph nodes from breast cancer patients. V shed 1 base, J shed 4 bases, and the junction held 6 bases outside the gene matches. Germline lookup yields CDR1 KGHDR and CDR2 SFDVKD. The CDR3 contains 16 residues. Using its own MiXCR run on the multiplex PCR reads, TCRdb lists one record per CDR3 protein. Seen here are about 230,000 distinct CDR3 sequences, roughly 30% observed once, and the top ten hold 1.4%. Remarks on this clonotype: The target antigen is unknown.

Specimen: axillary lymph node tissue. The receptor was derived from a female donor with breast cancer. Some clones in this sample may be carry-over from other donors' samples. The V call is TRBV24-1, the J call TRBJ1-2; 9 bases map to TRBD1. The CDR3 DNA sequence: TGTGCCACCAGTGATTTCGCGGGACAGGGACGCTATGGCTACACCTTC. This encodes CATSDFAGQGRYGYTF.